This T cell receptor (beta chain) was sequenced during a study of T-cell reconstitution after alpha-beta-depleted transplantation in children. The library targeted TCRbeta and was prepared with unique molecular identifiers. TCRdb re-called the PCR reads with MiXCR, one entry per CDR3 protein. This sample has 400,000 to 500,000 distinct CDR3 sequences, with 9.5% to 13% found just once. This clonotype was recorded at least ten times. This sequence was found in a human donor who donated a stem cell graft to a child with acute myeloid leukemia. Sequencing used PBMCs from the stem cell graft donor, obtained from the stem cell graft.

CDR3 nucleotide sequence: TGTGCCAGCAGTTCCCTTCCTGGCTCACCGGAGGAGACCCAGTACTTC. This encodes CASSSLPGSPEETQYF. J is TRBJ2-5 and V is TRBV5-5; D is unclear. CDR1 is SGHKS and CDR2 is YYEKEE in the germline V gene (reference sequence). CDR3 size: 16 residues. The ends were cut back, 5 bases at V and 5 bases at J, with 22 bases in the middle. The full variable domain, with the rest looked up from reference TRBV5-5 and TRBJ2-5, is DAGVTQSPTHLIKTRGQQVTLRCSPISGHKSVSWYQQVLGQGPQFIFQYYEKEERGRGNFPDRFSARQFPNYSSELNVNALLLGDSALYLCASSSLPGSPEETQYFGPGTRLLVL.